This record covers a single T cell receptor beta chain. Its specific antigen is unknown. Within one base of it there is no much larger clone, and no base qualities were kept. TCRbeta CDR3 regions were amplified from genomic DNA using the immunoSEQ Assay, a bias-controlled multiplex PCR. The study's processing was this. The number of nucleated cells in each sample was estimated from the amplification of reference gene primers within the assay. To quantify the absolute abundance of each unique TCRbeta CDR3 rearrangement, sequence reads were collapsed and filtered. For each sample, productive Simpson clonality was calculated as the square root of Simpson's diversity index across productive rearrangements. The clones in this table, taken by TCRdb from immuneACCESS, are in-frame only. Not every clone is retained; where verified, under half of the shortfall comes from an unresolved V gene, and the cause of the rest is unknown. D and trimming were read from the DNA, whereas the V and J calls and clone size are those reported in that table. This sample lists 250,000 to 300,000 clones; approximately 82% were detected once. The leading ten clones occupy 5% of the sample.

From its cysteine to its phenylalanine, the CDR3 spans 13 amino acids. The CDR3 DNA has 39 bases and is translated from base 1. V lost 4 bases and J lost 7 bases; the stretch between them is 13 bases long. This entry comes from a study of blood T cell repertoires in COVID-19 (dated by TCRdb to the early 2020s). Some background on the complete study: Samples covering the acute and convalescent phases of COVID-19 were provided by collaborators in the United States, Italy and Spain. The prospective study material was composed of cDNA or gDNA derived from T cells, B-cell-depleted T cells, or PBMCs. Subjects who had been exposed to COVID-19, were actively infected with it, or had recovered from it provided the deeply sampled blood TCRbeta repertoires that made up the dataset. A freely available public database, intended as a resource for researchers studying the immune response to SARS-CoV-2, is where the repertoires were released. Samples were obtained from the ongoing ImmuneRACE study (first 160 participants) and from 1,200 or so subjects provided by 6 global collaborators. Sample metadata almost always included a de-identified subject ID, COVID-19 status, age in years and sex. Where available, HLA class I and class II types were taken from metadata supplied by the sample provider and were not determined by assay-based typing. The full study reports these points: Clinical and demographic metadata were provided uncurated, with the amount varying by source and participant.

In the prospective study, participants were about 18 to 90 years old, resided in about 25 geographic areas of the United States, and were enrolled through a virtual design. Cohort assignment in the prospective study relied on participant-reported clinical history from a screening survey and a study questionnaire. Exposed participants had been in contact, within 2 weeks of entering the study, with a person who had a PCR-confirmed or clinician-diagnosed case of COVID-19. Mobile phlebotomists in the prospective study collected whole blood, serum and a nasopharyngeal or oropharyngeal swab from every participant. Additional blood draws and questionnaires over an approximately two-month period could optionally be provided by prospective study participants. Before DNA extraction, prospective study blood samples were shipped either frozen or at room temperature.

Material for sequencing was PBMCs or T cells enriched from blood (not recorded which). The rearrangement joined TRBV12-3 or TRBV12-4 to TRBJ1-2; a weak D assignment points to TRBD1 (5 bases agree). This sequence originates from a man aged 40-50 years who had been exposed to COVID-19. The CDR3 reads CASSSPLQVGYTF. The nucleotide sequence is TGTGCCAGCAGTTCTCCCTTACAGGTTGGCTACACCTTC.